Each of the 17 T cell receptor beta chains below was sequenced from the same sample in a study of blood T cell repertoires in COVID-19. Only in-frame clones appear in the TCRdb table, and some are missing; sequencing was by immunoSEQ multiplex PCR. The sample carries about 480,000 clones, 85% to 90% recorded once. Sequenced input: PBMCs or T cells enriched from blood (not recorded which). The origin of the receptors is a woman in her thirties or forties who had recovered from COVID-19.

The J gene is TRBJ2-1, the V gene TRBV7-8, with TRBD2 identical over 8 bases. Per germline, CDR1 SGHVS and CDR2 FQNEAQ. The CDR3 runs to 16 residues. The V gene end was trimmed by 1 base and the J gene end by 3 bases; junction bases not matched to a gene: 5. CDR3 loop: CASSLGFLAGYNEQFF. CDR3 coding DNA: TGTGCCAGCAGCTTAGGGTTCCTAGCGGGCTACAATGAGCAGTTCTTC. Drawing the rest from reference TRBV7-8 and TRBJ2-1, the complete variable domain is GAGVSQSPRYKVAKRGQDVALRCDPISGHVSLFWYQQALGQGPEFLTYFQNEAQLDKSGLPSDRFFAERPEGSVSTLKIQRTQQEDSAVYLCASSLGFLAGYNEQFFGPGTRLTVL.

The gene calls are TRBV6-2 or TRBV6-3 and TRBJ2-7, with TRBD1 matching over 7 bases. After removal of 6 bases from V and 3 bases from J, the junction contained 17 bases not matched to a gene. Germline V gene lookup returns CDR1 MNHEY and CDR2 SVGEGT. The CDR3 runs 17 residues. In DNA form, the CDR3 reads TGTGCCAGCAGCCAAACGGCCGGGACAGATCCCCTCTACGAGCAGTACTTC. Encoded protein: CASSQTAGTDPLYEQYF.

CDR3 loop: CASSYMVQNMNTEAFF. In DNA form, the CDR3 reads TGTGCCAGCAGTTACATGGTCCAGAACATGAACACTGAAGCTTTCTTT. This chain uses TRBV6-2 or TRBV6-3 with TRBJ1-1; unclear D gene. The germline V and J ends were trimmed by 2 bases and 0 bases, with 13 bases remaining between them. CDR1 and CDR2 (germline): MNHEY, SVGEGT. The CDR3 is 16 amino acids.

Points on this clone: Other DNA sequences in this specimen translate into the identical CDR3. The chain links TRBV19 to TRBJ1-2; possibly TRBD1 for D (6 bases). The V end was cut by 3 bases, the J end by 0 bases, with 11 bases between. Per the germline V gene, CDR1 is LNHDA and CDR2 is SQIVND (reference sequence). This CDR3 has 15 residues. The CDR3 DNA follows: TGTGCCAGTAGTATGAGGGCAGGGGCTAACTATGGCTACACCTTC. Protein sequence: CASSMRAGANYGYTF. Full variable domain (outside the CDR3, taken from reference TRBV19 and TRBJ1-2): DGGITQSPKYLFRKEGQNVTLSCEQNLNHDAMYWYRQDPGQGLRLIYYSQIVNDFQKGDIAEGYSVSREKKESFPLTVTSAQKNPTAFYLCASSMRAGANYGYTFGSGTRLTVV.

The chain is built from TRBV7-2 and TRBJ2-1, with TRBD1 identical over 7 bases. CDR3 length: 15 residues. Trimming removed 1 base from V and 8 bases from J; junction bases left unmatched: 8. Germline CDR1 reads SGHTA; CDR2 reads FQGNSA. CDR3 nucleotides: TGTGCCAGCAGCTTAGTGATAGGGGGCAGCGATGAGCAGTTCTTC. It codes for CASSLVIGGSDEQFF.

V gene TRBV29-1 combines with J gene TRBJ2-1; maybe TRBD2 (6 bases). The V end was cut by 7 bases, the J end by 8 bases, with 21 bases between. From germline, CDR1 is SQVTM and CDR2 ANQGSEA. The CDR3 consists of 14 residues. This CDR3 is CSAIVGGKYYEQFF. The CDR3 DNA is TGCAGCGCCATTGTTGGGGGGAAGTACTATGAGCAGTTCTTC.

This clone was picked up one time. Here the CDR3 DNA reads TGTGCCAGCACCTTCCTAGGACAGGGTGGAAACACCATATATTTT. Translated, it gives CASTFLGQGGNTIYF. The chain employs TRBV6-5 and TRBJ1-3; 8 bases are a match to TRBD1. This CDR3 has 15 residues. From germline, CDR1 is MNHEY and CDR2 SVGAGI. Unmatched junction bases numbered 8, after V lost 7 bases and J lost 3 bases.

CDR3 protein: CASSWGPGRSEQYF. The CDR3 coding sequence is TGCGCCAGCAGCTGGGGCCCCGGGAGGAGCGAGCAGTACTTC. The chain employs TRBV5-1 and TRBJ2-7, with 7 bases fitting TRBD2. Per the germline V gene, CDR1 is SGHRS and CDR2 is YFSETQ. The CDR3 loop spans 14 amino acids. Losses at the gene ends were 3 bases for V and 6 bases for J; bases not matched to a gene: 9. Full variable domain (remainder filled in from reference TRBV5-1 and TRBJ2-7): KAGVTQTPRYLIKTRGQQVTLSCSPISGHRSVSWYQQTPGQGLQFLFEYFSETQRNKGNFPGRFSGRQFSNSRSEMNVSTLELGDSALYLCASSWGPGRSEQYFGPGTRLTVT.

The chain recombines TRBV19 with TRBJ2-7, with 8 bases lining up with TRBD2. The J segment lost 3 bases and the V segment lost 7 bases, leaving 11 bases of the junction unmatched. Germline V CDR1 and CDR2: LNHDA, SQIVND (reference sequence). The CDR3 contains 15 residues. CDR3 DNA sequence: TGTGCCAGTAATCGAGCGGCGAGCGGGAGCTACGAGCAGTACTTC. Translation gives CASNRAASGSYEQYF.

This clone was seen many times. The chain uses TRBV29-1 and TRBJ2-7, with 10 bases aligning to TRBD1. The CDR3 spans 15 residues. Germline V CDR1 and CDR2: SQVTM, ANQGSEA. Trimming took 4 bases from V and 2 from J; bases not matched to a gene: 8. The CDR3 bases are TGCAGCGTTGTTTTGCCGACAGGGGGCACCTACGAGCAGTACTTC. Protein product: CSVVLPTGGTYEQYF.

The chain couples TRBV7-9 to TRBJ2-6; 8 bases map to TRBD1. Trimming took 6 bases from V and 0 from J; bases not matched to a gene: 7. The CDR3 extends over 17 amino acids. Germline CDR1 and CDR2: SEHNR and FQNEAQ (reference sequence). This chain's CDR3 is CASSQGQARSGANVLTF. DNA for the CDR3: TGTGCCAGCAGTCAGGGACAGGCCCGCTCTGGGGCCAACGTCCTGACTTTC.

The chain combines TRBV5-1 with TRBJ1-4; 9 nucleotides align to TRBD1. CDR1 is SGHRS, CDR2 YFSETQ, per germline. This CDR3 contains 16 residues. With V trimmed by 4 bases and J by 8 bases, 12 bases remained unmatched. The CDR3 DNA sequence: TGCGCCAGCAGCCCCGGGAGGACAGGGGTTCGGGAAAAACTGTTTTTT. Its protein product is CASSPGRTGVREKLFF.

DNA for the CDR3: TGTGCCAGTAGCTCATCCGGGACAGTTGAAGCTTTCTTT. Translated, it gives CASSSSGTVEAFF. The V and J genes are TRBV19 and TRBJ1-1, with 7 bases lining up with TRBD1. The V gene end was trimmed by 6 bases and the J gene end by 7 bases; junction bases not matched to a gene: 8. Germline lookup yields CDR1 LNHDA and CDR2 SQIVND (reference sequence). This CDR3 has 13 amino acids.

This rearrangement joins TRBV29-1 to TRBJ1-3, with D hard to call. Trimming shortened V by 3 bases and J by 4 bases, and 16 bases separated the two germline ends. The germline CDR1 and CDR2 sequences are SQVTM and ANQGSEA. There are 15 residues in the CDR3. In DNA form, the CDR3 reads TGCAGCGTTGAGTCACCGGGGAATCGAGGAAACACCATATATTTT. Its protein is CSVESPGNRGNTIYF.

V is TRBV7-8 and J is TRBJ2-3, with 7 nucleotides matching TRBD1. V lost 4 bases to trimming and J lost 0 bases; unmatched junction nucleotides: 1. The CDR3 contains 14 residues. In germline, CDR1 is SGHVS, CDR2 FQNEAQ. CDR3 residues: CASSWDRSTDTQYF. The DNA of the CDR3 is TGTGCCAGCAGCTGGGACAGAAGCACAGATACGCAGTATTTT.

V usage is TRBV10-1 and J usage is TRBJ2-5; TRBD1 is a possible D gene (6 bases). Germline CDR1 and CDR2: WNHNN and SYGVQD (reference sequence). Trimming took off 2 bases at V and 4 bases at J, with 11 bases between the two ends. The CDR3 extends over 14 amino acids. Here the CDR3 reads CASSEDGRGETQYF. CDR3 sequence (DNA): TGCGCCAGCAGTGAGGATGGCAGGGGAGAGACCCAGTACTTC.

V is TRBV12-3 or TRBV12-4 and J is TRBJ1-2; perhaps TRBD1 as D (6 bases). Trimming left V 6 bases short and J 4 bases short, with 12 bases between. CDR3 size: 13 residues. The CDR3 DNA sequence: TGTGCCAGCAGCCCTATGGGGGCCTATGGCTACACCTTC. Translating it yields CASSPMGAYGYTF.